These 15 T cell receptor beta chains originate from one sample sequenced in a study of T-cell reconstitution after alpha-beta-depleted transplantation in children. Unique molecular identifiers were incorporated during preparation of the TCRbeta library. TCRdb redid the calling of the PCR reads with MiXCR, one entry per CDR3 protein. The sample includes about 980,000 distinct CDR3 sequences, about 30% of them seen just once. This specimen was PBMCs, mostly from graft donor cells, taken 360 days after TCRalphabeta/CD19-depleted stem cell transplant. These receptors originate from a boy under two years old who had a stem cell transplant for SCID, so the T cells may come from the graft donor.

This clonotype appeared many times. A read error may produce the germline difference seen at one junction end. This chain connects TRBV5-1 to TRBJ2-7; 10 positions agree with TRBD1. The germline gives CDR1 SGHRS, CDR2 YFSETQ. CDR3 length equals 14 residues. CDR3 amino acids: CASSPRTGGYEQYF. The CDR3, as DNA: TGTGCCAGCTCACCGAGGACAGGGGGATACGAGCAGTACTTC.

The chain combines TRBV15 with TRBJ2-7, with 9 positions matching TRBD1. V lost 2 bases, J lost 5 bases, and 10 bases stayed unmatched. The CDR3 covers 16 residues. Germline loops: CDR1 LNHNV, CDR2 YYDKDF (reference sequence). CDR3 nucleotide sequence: TGTGCCACCAGCAGACGAGCGACAGGGGGGTATGACGAGCAGTACTTC. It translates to CATSRRATGGYDEQYF.

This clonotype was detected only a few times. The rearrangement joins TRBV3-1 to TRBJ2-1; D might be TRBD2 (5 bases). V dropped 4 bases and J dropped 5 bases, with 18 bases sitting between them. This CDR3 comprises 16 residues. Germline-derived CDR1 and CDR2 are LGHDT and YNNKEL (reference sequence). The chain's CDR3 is CASSPSGLALHNEQFF. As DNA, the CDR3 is TGTGCCAGCAGCCCCTCCGGACTCGCACTACACAATGAGCAGTTCTTC.

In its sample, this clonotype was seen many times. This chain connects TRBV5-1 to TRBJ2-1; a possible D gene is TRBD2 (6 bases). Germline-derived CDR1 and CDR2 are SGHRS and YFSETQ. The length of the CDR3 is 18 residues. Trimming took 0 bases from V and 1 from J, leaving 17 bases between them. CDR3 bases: TGCGCCAGCAGCTTGGGAGGCGGGGCTCGAGGATCCTACAATGAGCAGTTCTTC. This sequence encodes CASSLGGGARGSYNEQFF.

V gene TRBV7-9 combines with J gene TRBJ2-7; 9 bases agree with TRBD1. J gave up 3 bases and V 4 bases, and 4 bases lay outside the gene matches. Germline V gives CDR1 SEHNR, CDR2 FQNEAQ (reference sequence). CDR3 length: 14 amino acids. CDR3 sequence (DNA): TGTGCCAGCAGCTCTACGGACAGGGGCTACGAGCAGTACTTC. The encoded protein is CASSSTDRGYEQYF.

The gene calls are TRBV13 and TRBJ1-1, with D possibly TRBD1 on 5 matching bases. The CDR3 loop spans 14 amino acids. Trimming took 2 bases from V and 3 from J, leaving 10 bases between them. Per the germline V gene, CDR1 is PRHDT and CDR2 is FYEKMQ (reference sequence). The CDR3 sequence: CASSLSWGDTEAFF. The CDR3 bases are TGTGCCAGCAGCTTATCCTGGGGGGACACTGAAGCTTTCTTT.

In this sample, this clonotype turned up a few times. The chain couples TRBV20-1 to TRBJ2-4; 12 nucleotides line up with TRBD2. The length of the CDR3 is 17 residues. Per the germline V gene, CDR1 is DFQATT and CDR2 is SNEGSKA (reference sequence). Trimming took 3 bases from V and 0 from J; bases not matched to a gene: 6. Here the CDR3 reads CSASGLAGGLAKNIQYF. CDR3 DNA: TGCAGTGCTAGCGGTCTAGCGGGGGGGTTAGCCAAAAACATTCAGTACTTC.

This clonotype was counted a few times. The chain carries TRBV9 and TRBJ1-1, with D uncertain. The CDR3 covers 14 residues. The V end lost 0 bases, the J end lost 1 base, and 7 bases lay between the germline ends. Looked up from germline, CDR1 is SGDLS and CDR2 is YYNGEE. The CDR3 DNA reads TGTGCCAGCAGCGTAGATCCGTCGAACACTGAAGCTTTCTTT. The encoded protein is CASSVDPSNTEAFF.

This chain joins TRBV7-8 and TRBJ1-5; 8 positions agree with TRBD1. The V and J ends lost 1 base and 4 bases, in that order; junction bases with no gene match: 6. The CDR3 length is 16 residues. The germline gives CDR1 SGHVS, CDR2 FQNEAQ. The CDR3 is CASSLVQGGPNQPQHF. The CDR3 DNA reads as TGTGCCAGCAGCTTAGTACAGGGGGGCCCAAATCAGCCCCAGCATTTT.

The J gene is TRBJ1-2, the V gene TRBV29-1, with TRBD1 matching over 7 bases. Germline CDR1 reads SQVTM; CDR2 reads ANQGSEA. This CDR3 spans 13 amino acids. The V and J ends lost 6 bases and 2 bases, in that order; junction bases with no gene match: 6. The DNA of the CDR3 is TGCAGCGTCTCACAGGGGTCCAACTATGGCTACACCTTC. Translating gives CSVSQGSNYGYTF.

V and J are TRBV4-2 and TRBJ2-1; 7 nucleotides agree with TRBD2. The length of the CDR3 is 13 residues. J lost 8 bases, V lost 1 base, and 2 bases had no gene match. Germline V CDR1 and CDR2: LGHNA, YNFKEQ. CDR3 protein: CASSQGGGYEQFF. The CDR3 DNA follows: TGTGCCAGCAGCCAAGGGGGGGGGTATGAGCAGTTCTTC.

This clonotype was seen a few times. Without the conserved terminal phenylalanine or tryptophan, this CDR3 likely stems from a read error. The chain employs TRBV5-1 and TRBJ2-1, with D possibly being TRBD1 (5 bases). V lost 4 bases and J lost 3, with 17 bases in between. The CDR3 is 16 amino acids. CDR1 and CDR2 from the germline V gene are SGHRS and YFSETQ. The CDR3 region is CASSLNSRGFYNEQFS. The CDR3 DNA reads TGCGCCAGCAGCCTTAACTCTAGGGGCTTCTACAATGAGCAGTTCTCC.

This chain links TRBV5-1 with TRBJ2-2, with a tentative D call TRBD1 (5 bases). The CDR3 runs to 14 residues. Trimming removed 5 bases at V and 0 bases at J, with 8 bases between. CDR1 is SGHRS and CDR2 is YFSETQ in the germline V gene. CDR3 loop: CASRQAANTGELFF. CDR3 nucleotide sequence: TGCGCCAGCAGACAGGCCGCGAACACCGGGGAGCTGTTTTTT. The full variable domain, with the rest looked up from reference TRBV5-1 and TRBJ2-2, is KAGVTQTPRYLIKTRGQQVTLSCSPISGHRSVSWYQQTPGQGLQFLFEYFSETQRNKGNFPGRFSGRQFSNSRSEMNVSTLELGDSALYLCASRQAANTGELFFGEGSRLTVL.

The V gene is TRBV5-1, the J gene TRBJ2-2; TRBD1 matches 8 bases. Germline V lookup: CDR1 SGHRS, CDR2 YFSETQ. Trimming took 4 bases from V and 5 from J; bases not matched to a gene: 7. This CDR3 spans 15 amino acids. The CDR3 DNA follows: TGCGCCAGCAGCACGACAGGGGTTGATACCGGGGAGCTGTTTTTT. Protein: CASSTTGVDTGELFF.

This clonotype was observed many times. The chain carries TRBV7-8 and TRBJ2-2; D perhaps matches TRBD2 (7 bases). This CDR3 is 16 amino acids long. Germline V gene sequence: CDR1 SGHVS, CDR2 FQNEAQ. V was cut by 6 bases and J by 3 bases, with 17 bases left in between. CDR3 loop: CASRVGGDTYTGELFF. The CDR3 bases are TGTGCCAGCAGGGTTGGGGGGGACACGTACACCGGGGAGCTGTTTTTT.